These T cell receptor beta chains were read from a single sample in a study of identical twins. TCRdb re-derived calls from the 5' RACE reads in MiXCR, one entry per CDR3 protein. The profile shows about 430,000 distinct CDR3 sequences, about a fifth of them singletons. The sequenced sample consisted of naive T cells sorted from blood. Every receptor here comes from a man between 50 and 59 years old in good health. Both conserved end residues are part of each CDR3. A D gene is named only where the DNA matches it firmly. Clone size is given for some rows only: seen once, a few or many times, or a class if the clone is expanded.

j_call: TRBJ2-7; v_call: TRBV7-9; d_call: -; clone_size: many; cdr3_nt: TGTGCCAGCAGCTTACAGGGATCAGACGCCTACGAGCAGTACTTC; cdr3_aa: CASSLQGSDAYEQYF
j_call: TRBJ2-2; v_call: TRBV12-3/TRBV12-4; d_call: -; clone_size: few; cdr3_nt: TGTGCCAGCAGAGACCGGGACCCCTACACCGGGGAGCTGTTTTTT; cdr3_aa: CASRDRDPYTGELFF
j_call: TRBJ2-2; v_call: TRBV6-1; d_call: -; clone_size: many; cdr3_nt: TGTGCCAGCACCTACACCCCGTACACCGGGGAGCTGTTTTTT; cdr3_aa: CASTYTPYTGELFF
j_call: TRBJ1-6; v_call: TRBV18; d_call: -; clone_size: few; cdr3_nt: TGTGCCAGCTCACTCAGGAGTTCAGGGGTGGAATCACCCCTCCACTTT; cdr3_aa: CASSLRSSGVESPLHF
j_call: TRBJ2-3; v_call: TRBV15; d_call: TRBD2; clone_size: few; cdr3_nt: TGTGCCACCAGCAGAGGAGGTCTAGCGGGAACTGATACGCAGTATTTT; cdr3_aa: CATSRGGLAGTDTQYF
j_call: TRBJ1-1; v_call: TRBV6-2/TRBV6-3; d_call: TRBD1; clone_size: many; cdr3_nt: TGTGCCAGCAGTTTACCCTCGACAGGGCAGAACACTGAAGCTTTCTTT; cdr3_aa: CASSLPSTGQNTEAFF
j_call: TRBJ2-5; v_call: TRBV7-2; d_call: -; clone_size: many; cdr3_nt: TGTGCCAGCAGCTTAATGTGGAGTGGCGAGACCCAGTACTTC; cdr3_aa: CASSLMWSGETQYF
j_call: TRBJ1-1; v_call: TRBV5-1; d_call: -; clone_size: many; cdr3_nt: TGCGCCAGCAGCTTGGTTACCGGGACATCGAATACTGAAGCTTTCTTT; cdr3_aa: CASSLVTGTSNTEAFF
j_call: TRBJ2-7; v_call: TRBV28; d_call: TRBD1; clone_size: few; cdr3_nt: TGTGCCAGCAGTGCACACTTAAAGCCGGGACAGGGGGCGTATAATCTGGCCGAGCAGTACTTC; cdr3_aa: CASSAHLKPGQGAYNLAEQYF
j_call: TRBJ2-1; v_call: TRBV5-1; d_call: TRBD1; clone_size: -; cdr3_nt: TGCGCCAGCAGCAAGGGACAGTTAAACAATGAGCAGTTCTTC; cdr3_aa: CASSKGQLNNEQFF
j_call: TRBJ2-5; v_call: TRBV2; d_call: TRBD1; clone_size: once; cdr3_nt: TGTGCCAGCAGCCGACCCCGGACAGGGTCGGAGACCCAGTACTTC; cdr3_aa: CASSRPRTGSETQYF
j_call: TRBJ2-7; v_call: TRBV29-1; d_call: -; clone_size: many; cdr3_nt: TGCAGCGTTTGGGCGCGGAGGTACGAGCAGTACTTC; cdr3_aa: CSVWARRYEQYF
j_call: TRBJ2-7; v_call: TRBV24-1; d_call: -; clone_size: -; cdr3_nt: TGTGCCACCAGTGATGGGGGCTACGAGCAGTACTTC; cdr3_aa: CATSDGGYEQYF
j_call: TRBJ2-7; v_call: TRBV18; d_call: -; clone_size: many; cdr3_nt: TGTGCCAGCTCTACGGGGATTTCCTACTACGAGCAGTACTTC; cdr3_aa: CASSTGISYYEQYF
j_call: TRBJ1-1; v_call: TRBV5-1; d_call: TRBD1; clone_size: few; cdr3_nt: TGCGCCAGCATAATGGATGCAGGGGGCCCAGGCAACGAAGCTTTCTTT; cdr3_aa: CASIMDAGGPGNEAFF
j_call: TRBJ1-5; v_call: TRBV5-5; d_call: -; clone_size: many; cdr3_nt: TGTGCCAGCAGCTTGGCCGGATTAGGGGCGGGTCAGCCCCAGCATTTT; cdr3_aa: CASSLAGLGAGQPQHF
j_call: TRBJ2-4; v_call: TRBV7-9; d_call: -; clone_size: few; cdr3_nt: TGTGCCAGCAGCTTAGTCTCCGGGGATATAGGCAACATTCAGTACTTC; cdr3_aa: CASSLVSGDIGNIQYF
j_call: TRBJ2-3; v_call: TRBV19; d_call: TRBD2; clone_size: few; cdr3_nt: TGTGCCAGTAGGGACATCGTGGGACTAGCGGGGAATACAGATACGCAGTATTTT; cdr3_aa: CASRDIVGLAGNTDTQYF
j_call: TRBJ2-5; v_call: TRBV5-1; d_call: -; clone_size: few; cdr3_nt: TGCGCCAGCAGCCCGGCGGGACATTCACAAGAGACCCAGTACTTC; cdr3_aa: CASSPAGHSQETQYF
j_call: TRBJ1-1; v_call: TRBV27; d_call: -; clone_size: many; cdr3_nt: TGTGCCAGCAGTTTGGCCGGGTCGAACACTGAAGCTTTCTTT; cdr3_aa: CASSLAGSNTEAFF
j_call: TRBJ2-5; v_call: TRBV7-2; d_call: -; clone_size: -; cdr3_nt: TGTGCCAGCAGCCGAAGACAGTTCCAAGAGACCCAGTACTTC; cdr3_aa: CASSRRQFQETQYF
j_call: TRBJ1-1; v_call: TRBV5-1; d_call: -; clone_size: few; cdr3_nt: TGCGCCAGCAGCTTGATCCCGGATCTAGGACCTGAAGCTTTCTTT; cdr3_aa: CASSLIPDLGPEAFF
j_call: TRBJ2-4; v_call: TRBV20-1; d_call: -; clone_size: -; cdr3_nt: TGCAGTGCTAGCGAGGGCACCAAAAACATTCAGTACTTC; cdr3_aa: CSASEGTKNIQYF
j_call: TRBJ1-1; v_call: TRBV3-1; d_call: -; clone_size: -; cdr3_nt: TGTGCCAGCAGCCAAGAACTGGGTCTGAACACTGAAGCTTTCTTT; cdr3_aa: CASSQELGLNTEAFF
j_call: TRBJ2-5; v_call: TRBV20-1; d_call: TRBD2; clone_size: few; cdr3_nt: TGCAGTGCTAGAGAGAGACGGCTAGCGGGAGAGACCCAGTACTTC; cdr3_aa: CSARERRLAGETQYF
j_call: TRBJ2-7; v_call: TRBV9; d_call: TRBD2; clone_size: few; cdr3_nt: TGTGCCAGCAGCGTAGAGGCGGGAGGGCCCTACGAGCAGTACTTC; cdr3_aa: CASSVEAGGPYEQYF
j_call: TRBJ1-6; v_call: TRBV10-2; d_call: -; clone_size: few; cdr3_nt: TGCGCCAGCAGACATACAGGGACGGATAATTCACCCCTCCACTTT; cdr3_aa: CASRHTGTDNSPLHF
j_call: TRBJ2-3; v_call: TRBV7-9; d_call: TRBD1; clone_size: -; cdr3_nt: TGTGCCAGCAGCGCCCAACAGGGGAGCGGCACAGATACGCAGTATTTT; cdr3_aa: CASSAQQGSGTDTQYF
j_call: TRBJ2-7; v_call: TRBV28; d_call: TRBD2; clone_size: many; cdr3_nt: TGTGCCAGCAGTTTACGCGGGAGGGCCGTTGAGCAGTACTTC; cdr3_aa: CASSLRGRAVEQYF
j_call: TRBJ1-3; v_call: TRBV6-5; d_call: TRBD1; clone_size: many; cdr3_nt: TGTGCCAGCAGTTACAGCGCAGGGACAGAAAGACGAGGAAACACCATATATTTT; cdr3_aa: CASSYSAGTERRGNTIYF
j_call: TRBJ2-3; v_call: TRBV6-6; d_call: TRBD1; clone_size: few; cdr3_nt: TGTGCCAGTGGACAGGGAAGAATAGATACGCAGTATTTT; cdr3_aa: CASGQGRIDTQYF
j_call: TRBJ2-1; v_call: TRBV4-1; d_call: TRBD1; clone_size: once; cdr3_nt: TGCGCCAGCAGCCAAGCGACAGGGAGATTCGATGAGCAGTTCTTC; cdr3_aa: CASSQATGRFDEQFF
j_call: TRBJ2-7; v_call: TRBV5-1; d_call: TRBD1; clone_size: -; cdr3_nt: TGCGCCAGCAGCAACGGACAGGGGGCTGTCTACGAGCAGTACTTC; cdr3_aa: CASSNGQGAVYEQYF
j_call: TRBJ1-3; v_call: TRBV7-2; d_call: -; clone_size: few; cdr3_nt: TGTGCCAGCAGCTTTGAGGCAGGGGCTGGAAACACCATATATTTT; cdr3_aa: CASSFEAGAGNTIYF
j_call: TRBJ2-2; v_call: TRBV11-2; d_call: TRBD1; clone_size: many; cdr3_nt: TGTGCCAGCAGCTTTAAGACAGGGTCCGGGGAGCTGTTTTTT; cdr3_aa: CASSFKTGSGELFF
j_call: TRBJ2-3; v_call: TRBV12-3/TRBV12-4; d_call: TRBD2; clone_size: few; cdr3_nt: TGTGCCAGCAGTTTGTCCCGGGAGGGAAGGACAGATACGCAGTATTTT; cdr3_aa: CASSLSREGRTDTQYF
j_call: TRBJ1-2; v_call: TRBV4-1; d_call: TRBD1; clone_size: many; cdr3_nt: TGCGCCAGCAGCCACGGTCAGGGGGACTATGGCTACACCTTC; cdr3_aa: CASSHGQGDYGYTF
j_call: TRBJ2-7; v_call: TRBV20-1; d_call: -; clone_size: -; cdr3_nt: TGCAGTGCTAGACCTATGGGCTCCTACGAGCAGTACTTC; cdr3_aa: CSARPMGSYEQYF
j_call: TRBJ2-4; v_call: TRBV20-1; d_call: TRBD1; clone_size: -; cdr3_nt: TGCAGTGCTGCTATGGGGACAGGAGGAAACATTCAGTACTTC; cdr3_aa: CSAAMGTGGNIQYF
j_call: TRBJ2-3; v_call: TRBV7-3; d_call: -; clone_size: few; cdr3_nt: TGTGCCAGCAGCTTATTGGCGGGGGCTATAGATACGCAGTATTTT; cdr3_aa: CASSLLAGAIDTQYF
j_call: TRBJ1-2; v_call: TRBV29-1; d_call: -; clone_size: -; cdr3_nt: TGCAGCGTTGAAGTGGTCAGGAACTATGGCTACACCTTC; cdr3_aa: CSVEVVRNYGYTF
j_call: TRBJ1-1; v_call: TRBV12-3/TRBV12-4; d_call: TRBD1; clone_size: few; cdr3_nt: TGTGCCAGCAGTATAGGACAGGGGGCCCTGAACACTGAAGCTTTCTTT; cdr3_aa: CASSIGQGALNTEAFF
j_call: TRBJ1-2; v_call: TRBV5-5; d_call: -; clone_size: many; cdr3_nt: TGTGCCAGCAGCTCCGACAGATTCTATGGCTACACCTTC; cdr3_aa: CASSSDRFYGYTF
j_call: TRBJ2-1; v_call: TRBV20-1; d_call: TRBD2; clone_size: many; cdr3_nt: TGCAGTGCTGACCGAGAGGGACTAGCTGGCAATGAGCAGTTCTTC; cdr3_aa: CSADREGLAGNEQFF
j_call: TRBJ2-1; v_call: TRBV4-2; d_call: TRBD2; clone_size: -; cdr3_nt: TGTGCCAGCAGCCAAGAACCTAGCGGGGGGGTCCATGAGCAGTTCTTC; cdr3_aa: CASSQEPSGGVHEQFF
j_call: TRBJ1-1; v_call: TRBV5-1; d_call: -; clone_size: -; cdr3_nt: TGCGCCAGCAGCGAGGCACCGATGAACACTGAAGCTTTCTTT; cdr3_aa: CASSEAPMNTEAFF
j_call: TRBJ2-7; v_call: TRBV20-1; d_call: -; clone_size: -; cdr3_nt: TGCAGTGCTATTAACGTAGCCTCCTACGAGCAGTACTTC; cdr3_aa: CSAINVASYEQYF
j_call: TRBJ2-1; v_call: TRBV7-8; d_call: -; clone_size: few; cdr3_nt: TGTGCCAGCAGCTTACAGGGGAGAACCTACAATGAGCAGTTCTTC; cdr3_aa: CASSLQGRTYNEQFF
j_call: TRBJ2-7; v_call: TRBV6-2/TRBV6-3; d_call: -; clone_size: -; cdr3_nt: TGTGCCAGCAGTTACGTGATTTACGAGCAGTACTTC; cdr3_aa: CASSYVIYEQYF
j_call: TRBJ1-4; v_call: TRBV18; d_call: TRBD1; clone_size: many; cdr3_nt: TGTGCCAGCTCACCTAGGACACCGGGACAGGGAACACAACTGTTTTTT; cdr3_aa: CASSPRTPGQGTQLFF
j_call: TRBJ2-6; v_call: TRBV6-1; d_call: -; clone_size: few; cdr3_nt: TGTGCCAGCAGGCAACCGGGACTCCCGTCTGGGGCCAACGTCCTGACTTTC; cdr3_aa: CASRQPGLPSGANVLTF